These T cell receptor beta chains were read from a single sample in a study of cytomegalovirus exposure and HLA in healthy donors. Repertoires were generated with immunoSEQ multiplex PCR, while TCRdb's copy carries only in-frame clones and drops some. This table has some 270,000 clones, about 93% appearing once. The sequenced material came from PBMCs. These receptors all come from a girl under 10 years old in good health and CMV-seronegative. The CDR3 runs from the conserved cysteine through the conserved F or W. The D gene is left open where the match is weak. Not all rows give a size; the values are once, few, many and, for expanded clones, a class.

j_call: TRBJ2-7
d_call: -
v_call: TRBV5-1
clone_size: -
cdr3_nt: TGCGCCAGCAGCTTGGGTCTCAGGGATACCTACGAGCAGTACTTC
cdr3_aa: CASSLGLRDTYEQYF

j_call: TRBJ2-2
d_call: TRBD1
v_call: TRBV13
clone_size: -
cdr3_nt: TGTGCCGGGCGACAGGGGGCTGGCGGGGAGCTGTTTTTT
cdr3_aa: CAGRQGAGGELFF

j_call: TRBJ2-6
d_call: -
v_call: TRBV19
clone_size: -
cdr3_nt: TGTGCCAGTAGTCGCTCAGGGGTTTCTGGGGCCAACGTCCTGACTTTC
cdr3_aa: CASSRSGVSGANVLTF

j_call: TRBJ2-3
d_call: -
v_call: TRBV12-2
clone_size: -
cdr3_nt: TGTGCAAGTCGCTTAGCTTCAGGGGGAAAGTGCACAGATACGCAGTATTTT
cdr3_aa: CASRLASGGKCTDTQYF

j_call: TRBJ1-6
d_call: -
v_call: TRBV5-4
clone_size: -
cdr3_nt: TGTGCCAGCAGCTTGGGTACAGGGAATAATTCACCCCTCCACTTT
cdr3_aa: CASSLGTGNNSPLHF

j_call: TRBJ2-3
d_call: -
v_call: TRBV7-8
clone_size: -
cdr3_nt: TGTGCCAGCAGCTTAGCGCCCTTCTCCGGAGATACGCAGTATTTT
cdr3_aa: CASSLAPFSGDTQYF

j_call: TRBJ1-1
d_call: -
v_call: TRBV6-6
clone_size: -
cdr3_nt: TGTGCCAGCAGTTACTCCACAGGGACTGAAGCTTTCTTT
cdr3_aa: CASSYSTGTEAFF

j_call: TRBJ2-5
d_call: -
v_call: TRBV7-8
clone_size: -
cdr3_nt: TGTGCCAGCAGCTTAGTCGGAGAGACCCAGTACTTC
cdr3_aa: CASSLVGETQYF

j_call: TRBJ2-1
d_call: TRBD2
v_call: TRBV5-1
clone_size: -
cdr3_nt: TGCGCCAGCAGCCTAGCGGGGGGGTCGGTGTATGAGCAGTTCTTC
cdr3_aa: CASSLAGGSVYEQFF

j_call: TRBJ2-3
d_call: TRBD2
v_call: TRBV10-2
clone_size: -
cdr3_nt: TGCGCCAGCAGGGGAGTAGCGGGAGGAACAGATACGCAGTATTTT
cdr3_aa: CASRGVAGGTDTQYF

j_call: TRBJ1-6
d_call: -
v_call: TRBV6-1
clone_size: -
cdr3_nt: TGTGCCAGCGCAGTAAACAGCTTTTCACCCCTCCACTTT
cdr3_aa: CASAVNSFSPLHF

j_call: TRBJ2-5
d_call: TRBD2
v_call: TRBV11-2
clone_size: -
cdr3_nt: TGTGCCAGCAGCCGCGGGGGGCGCCAAGAGACCCAGTACTTC
cdr3_aa: CASSRGGRQETQYF

j_call: TRBJ1-5
d_call: TRBD1
v_call: TRBV4-1
clone_size: few
cdr3_nt: TGCGCCAGCAGCCAACTCGAGGGACAGGGAGATCAGCCCCAGCATTTT
cdr3_aa: CASSQLEGQGDQPQHF

j_call: TRBJ2-7
d_call: TRBD2
v_call: TRBV7-8
clone_size: -
cdr3_nt: TGTGCCAGCAGCCGGGGACTAGTCTACGAGCAGTACTTC
cdr3_aa: CASSRGLVYEQYF

j_call: TRBJ2-7
d_call: -
v_call: TRBV11-3
clone_size: -
cdr3_nt: TGTGCCAGCAGCTCGCGGGACGGGCCCTACGAGCAGTACTTC
cdr3_aa: CASSSRDGPYEQYF

j_call: TRBJ2-3
d_call: TRBD2
v_call: TRBV27
clone_size: -
cdr3_nt: TGTGCCAGCAGTTTAGCGGGAGTGGTAGATACGCAGTATTTT
cdr3_aa: CASSLAGVVDTQYF

j_call: TRBJ2-5
d_call: -
v_call: TRBV15
clone_size: -
cdr3_nt: TGTGCCACCAGCAGAGATAGCGGCCAAGAGACCCAGTACTTC
cdr3_aa: CATSRDSGQETQYF

j_call: TRBJ1-1
d_call: -
v_call: TRBV2
clone_size: -
cdr3_nt: TGTGCCAGCAGTGAAGAGAGTCTTAGGCGGACTTTT
cdr3_aa: CASSEESLRRTF

j_call: TRBJ1-1
d_call: TRBD1
v_call: TRBV29-1
clone_size: -
cdr3_nt: TGCAGTGTGAGTAAAACAGGGGGCACTGAAGCTTTCTTT
cdr3_aa: CSVSKTGGTEAFF

j_call: TRBJ1-6
d_call: TRBD1
v_call: TRBV5-1
clone_size: few
cdr3_nt: TGCGCCAGCAGCTCCCGGTCCGGGACAGTTCATTCACCCCTCCACTTT
cdr3_aa: CASSSRSGTVHSPLHF

j_call: TRBJ1-1
d_call: -
v_call: TRBV6-1
clone_size: once
cdr3_nt: TGTGCCAGCAGGGATTTTGGACAGTTTGAAGCTTTCTTT
cdr3_aa: CASRDFGQFEAFF

j_call: TRBJ2-5
d_call: TRBD2
v_call: TRBV7-9
clone_size: -
cdr3_nt: TGTGCCAGCAGCTCCGGGACTAGCGGGGGGCCGGTTGAGACCCAGTACTTC
cdr3_aa: CASSSGTSGGPVETQYF

j_call: TRBJ1-1
d_call: TRBD1
v_call: TRBV7-9
clone_size: -
cdr3_nt: TGTGCCAGCAGCTTGGGACAGGGCTCGGGGAACACTGAAGCTTTCTTT
cdr3_aa: CASSLGQGSGNTEAFF

j_call: TRBJ2-7
d_call: -
v_call: TRBV15
clone_size: -
cdr3_nt: TGTGCCACCAGCAACAGAAAACTACCCGGGGGCGAGCAGTACTTC
cdr3_aa: CATSNRKLPGGEQYF

j_call: TRBJ2-7
d_call: TRBD1
v_call: TRBV28
clone_size: once
cdr3_nt: TGTGCCAGCAGACCCACAGGGGGCCTCGGGGAGCAGTACTTC
cdr3_aa: CASRPTGGLGEQYF

j_call: TRBJ2-2
d_call: TRBD2
v_call: TRBV7-6
clone_size: -
cdr3_nt: TGTGCCAGCAGCTTACGGCGGGGGGGCTATGACACCGGGGAGCTGTTTTTT
cdr3_aa: CASSLRRGGYDTGELFF

j_call: TRBJ2-1
d_call: -
v_call: TRBV19
clone_size: -
cdr3_nt: TGTGCCAGTAGTACAGATCAGGGCCCCAGCTCCTACAATGAGCAGTTCTTC
cdr3_aa: CASSTDQGPSSYNEQFF

j_call: TRBJ2-1
d_call: -
v_call: TRBV27
clone_size: -
cdr3_nt: TGTGCCAGCAGTACCCTAGGCAGGGGCAATGAGCAGTTCTTC
cdr3_aa: CASSTLGRGNEQFF

j_call: TRBJ1-4
d_call: -
v_call: TRBV25-1
clone_size: -
cdr3_nt: TGTGCCAGCAGTGGCCGACAGGTGGATGAAAAACTGTTTTTT
cdr3_aa: CASSGRQVDEKLFF

j_call: TRBJ2-4
d_call: -
v_call: TRBV4-2
clone_size: once
cdr3_nt: TGTGCCAGCAGCCAAGATTTGAACATCGGAGCGCGTTTC
cdr3_aa: CASSQDLNIGARF

j_call: TRBJ1-2
d_call: -
v_call: TRBV5-6
clone_size: once
cdr3_nt: TGTGCCAGCAGCTTACTCCAGGGGTTCCATGGCTACACCTTC
cdr3_aa: CASSLLQGFHGYTF

j_call: TRBJ2-7
d_call: TRBD1
v_call: TRBV5-1
clone_size: -
cdr3_nt: TGCGCCAGCAGCTATGGACAGGTCTACGAGCAGTACTTC
cdr3_aa: CASSYGQVYEQYF

j_call: TRBJ2-1
d_call: -
v_call: TRBV11-1
clone_size: -
cdr3_nt: TGTGCCAGCAGCTTAACCGGGACAATCTCCTACAATGAGCAGTTCTTC
cdr3_aa: CASSLTGTISYNEQFF

j_call: TRBJ1-4
d_call: -
v_call: TRBV2
clone_size: -
cdr3_nt: TGTGCCAGCAGTGCCTCGGGGGGGGCGGGTGAAAAACTGTTTTTT
cdr3_aa: CASSASGGAGEKLFF

j_call: TRBJ2-7
d_call: TRBD1
v_call: TRBV10-3
clone_size: -
cdr3_nt: TGTGCCATCAGTAGGGACAGGACCTCCTACGAGCAGTACTTC
cdr3_aa: CAISRDRTSYEQYF